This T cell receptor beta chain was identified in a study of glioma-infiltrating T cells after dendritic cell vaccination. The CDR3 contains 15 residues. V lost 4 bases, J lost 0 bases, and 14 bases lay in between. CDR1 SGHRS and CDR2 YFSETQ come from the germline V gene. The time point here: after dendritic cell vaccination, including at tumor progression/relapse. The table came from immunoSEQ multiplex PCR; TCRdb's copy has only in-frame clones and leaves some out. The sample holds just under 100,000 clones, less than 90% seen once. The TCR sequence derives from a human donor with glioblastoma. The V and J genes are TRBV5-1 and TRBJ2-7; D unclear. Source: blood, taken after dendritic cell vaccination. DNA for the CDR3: TGCGCCAGCAGCCCAACACACGACTTCTCCTACGAGCAGTACTTC. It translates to CASSPTHDFSYEQYF. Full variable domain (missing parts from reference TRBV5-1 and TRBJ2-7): KAGVTQTPRYLIKTRGQQVTLSCSPISGHRSVSWYQQTPGQGLQFLFEYFSETQRNKGNFPGRFSGRQFSNSRSEMNVSTLELGDSALYLCASSPTHDFSYEQYFGPGTRLTVT.